This T cell receptor beta chain was observed in a study of blood T cells in healthy people across ages. From germline, CDR1 is SEHNR and CDR2 FQNEAQ (reference sequence). The trim removed 4 bases at V and 4 bases at J, leaving 8 bases unmatched. There are 16 residues in the CDR3. Together with a sample-barcoded 5' primer, a J-beta primer mix was included in a second PCR lasting about 7 to 12 cycles. TCRdb re-called the 5' RACE reads with MiXCR, one entry per CDR3 protein. The sample consists of 850,000 to 1,300,000 distinct CDR3 sequences, around 43% of them appearing once. The sample comprised blood. The V gene is TRBV7-9, the J gene TRBJ2-1; TRBD2 agrees at 9 bases. The receptor's source is a woman aged 55-69 years in good health. The CDR3 loop is CASSSRAAGGYNEQFF. The CDR3 nucleotides are TGTGCCAGCAGCTCACGTGCAGCGGGAGGTTACAATGAGCAGTTCTTC.